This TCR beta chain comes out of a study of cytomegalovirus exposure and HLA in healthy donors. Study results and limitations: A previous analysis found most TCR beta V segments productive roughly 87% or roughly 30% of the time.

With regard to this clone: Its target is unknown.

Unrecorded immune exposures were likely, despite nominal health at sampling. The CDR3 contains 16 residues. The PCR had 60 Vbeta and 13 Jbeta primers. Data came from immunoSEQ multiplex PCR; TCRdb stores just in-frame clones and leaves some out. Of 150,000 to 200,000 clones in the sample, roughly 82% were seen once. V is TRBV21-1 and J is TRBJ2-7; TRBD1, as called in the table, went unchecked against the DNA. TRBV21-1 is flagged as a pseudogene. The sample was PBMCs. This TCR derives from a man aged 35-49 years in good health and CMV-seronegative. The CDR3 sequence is CASSKYQTGGPYEQYF. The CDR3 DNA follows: TGTGCCAGCAGCAAATATCAGACAGGGGGCCCCTACGAGCAGTACTTC.